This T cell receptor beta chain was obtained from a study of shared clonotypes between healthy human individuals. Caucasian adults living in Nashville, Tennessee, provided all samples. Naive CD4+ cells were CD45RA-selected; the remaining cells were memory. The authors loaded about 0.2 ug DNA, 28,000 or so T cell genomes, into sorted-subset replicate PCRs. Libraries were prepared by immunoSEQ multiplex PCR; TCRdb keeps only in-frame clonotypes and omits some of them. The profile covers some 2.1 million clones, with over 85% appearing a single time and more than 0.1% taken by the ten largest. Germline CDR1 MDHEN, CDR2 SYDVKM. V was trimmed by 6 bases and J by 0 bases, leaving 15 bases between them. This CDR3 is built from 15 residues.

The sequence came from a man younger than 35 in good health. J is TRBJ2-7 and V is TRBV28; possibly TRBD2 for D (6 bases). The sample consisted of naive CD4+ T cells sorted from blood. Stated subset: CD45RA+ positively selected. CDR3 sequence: CASSVGGDGSYEQYF. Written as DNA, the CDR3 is TGTGCCAGCAGCGTTGGCGGGGACGGCTCCTACGAGCAGTACTTC.